These 9 T cell receptor beta chains were sequenced from one sample in a study of a mutant IDH1 vaccine in newly diagnosed glioma. Time point in this sample: week 47, end of study. The vaccine gave 300 ug of a 20-mer mutant IDH1 peptide subcutaneously per dose. Their antigen targets remain unknown. Clones were read by immunoSEQ multiplex PCR, and TCRdb kept only the in-frame ones, dropping some. The profile shows 55,000 to 65,000 clones, about 80% of them singletons. Sequenced here: PBMCs, sampled from a glioma patient whose treatment included an IDH1 peptide vaccine. The receptors shown here come from a man aged 45 to 65 with glioma.

V and J are TRBV5-6 and TRBJ2-7; 7 bases fit TRBD2. This CDR3 contains 11 residues. Losses at the gene ends were 3 bases for V and 7 bases for J; bases not matched to a gene: 1. Germline values: CDR1 SGHDT, CDR2 YYEEEE. CDR3: CASSWRGEQYF. The CDR3 nucleotides read TGTGCCAGCAGCTGGCGGGGGGAGCAGTACTTC.

The J gene is TRBJ2-1, the V gene TRBV19, with TRBD1 matching 7 bases. The V and J ends lost 5 bases and 8 bases, in that order; junction bases with no gene match: 9. The CDR3 consists of 14 residues. Germline V lookup: CDR1 LNHDA, CDR2 SQIVND (reference sequence). The DNA for the CDR3 is TGTGCCAGTAGTCTTCGACAGGGTAGCGATGAGCAGTTCTTC. It specifies CASSLRQGSDEQFF.

This clone was seen only once. The V and J genes are TRBV7-8 and TRBJ2-5; D may be TRBD1 or TRBD2 (6 bases each). CDR3 size: 12 residues. V was clipped by 5 bases and J by 4 bases, with 8 bases between them. The germline gives CDR1 SGHVS, CDR2 FQNEAQ. The CDR3 spells CASSGGRETQYF. The DNA for the CDR3 is TGTGCCAGCAGCGGGGGGCGAGAGACCCAGTACTTC. The variable domain in full, completed from reference TRBV7-8 and TRBJ2-5, reads GAGVSQSPRYKVAKRGQDVALRCDPISGHVSLFWYQQALGQGPEFLTYFQNEAQLDKSGLPSDRFFAERPEGSVSTLKIQRTQQEDSAVYLCASSGGRETQYFGPGTRLLVL.

The CDR3 DNA reads TGTGCCAGTAGTACCCCCGCGGGTTGGACTGAAGCTTTCTTT. Translation: CASSTPAGWTEAFF. The chain recombines TRBV19 with TRBJ1-1, with unresolved D. V was trimmed by 4 bases and J by 5 bases, leaving 14 bases between them. The CDR3 loop spans 14 amino acids. CDR1 and CDR2 from the germline V gene are LNHDA and SQIVND (reference sequence).

CDR3 sequence (DNA): TGTGCCAGCAGCTTCGGGACAGGGGTGAAAGAAAAACTGTTTTTT. As protein: CASSFGTGVKEKLFF. The J gene is TRBJ1-4, the V gene TRBV11-2, with 10 nucleotides matching TRBD1. Per the germline V gene, CDR1 is SGHAT and CDR2 is FQNNGV. The CDR3 is 15 amino acids. The J segment lost 8 bases and the V segment lost 3 bases, leaving 6 bases of the junction unmatched.

This chain uses TRBV15 with TRBJ1-5; 8 bases match TRBD1. The V and J ends lost 1 base and 5 bases, in that order; junction bases with no gene match: 4. This CDR3 spans 15 amino acids. The V gene's germline CDR1 is LNHNV and CDR2 YYDKDF (reference sequence). This CDR3 reads CATSRGVTGDQPQHF. The CDR3 region has the DNA TGTGCCACCAGCAGAGGCGTGACAGGGGATCAGCCCCAGCATTTT.

This chain joins TRBV7-9 and TRBJ1-1; D not resolved. The CDR3 runs 14 residues. Germline V gene data show CDR1 as SEHNR and CDR2 as FQNEAQ (reference sequence). V shed 5 bases and J shed 7 bases, with 17 bases lying between them. DNA of the CDR3: TGTGCCAGCAGCCTTCCGGGAGCCCCCAGTGAAGCTTTCTTT. Translated, it gives CASSLPGAPSEAFF.

This clone appeared a single time. The rearrangement uses TRBV7-9 and TRBJ2-1; D unresolved. The CDR3 covers 15 residues. V shed 2 bases and J shed 5 bases, with 13 bases lying between them. Germline CDR1 reads SEHNR; CDR2 reads FQNEAQ (reference sequence). The CDR3 sequence: CASSLIRTVDNEQFF. The CDR3 DNA reads as TGTGCCAGCAGCTTAATCCGCACAGTGGACAATGAGCAGTTCTTC.

This chain links TRBV5-4 with TRBJ1-2; 9 bases fit TRBD1. After removal of 4 bases from V and 2 bases from J, the junction contained 6 bases not matched to a gene. Germline V gene data show CDR1 as SGHNT and CDR2 as YYREEE (reference sequence). The CDR3 has 15 amino acids. This chain's CDR3 is CASSNRDRANYGYTF. The CDR3, as DNA: TGTGCCAGCAGCAACCGGGACAGGGCCAACTATGGCTACACCTTC. The full variable domain, completed using reference TRBV5-4 and TRBJ1-2, is ETGVTQSPTHLIKTRGQQVTLRCSSQSGHNTVSWYQQALGQGPQFIFQYYREEENGRGNFPPRFSGLQFPNYSSELNVNALELDDSALYLCASSNRDRANYGYTFGSGTRLTVV.